This T cell receptor (beta chain) was documented in a study of shared clonotypes between healthy human individuals. The table lists this clone with a count of one. Its antigen is undetermined. The data were produced by immunoSEQ multiplex PCR, yet TCRdb's version contains in-frame clones alone and is incomplete. The data hold around 500,000 clones, with 60% to 85% observed a single time. General observations from the study: Sampling involved blood alone; tissue repertoires likely differ. It was the few donors that limited the genetic and exposure-history diversity represented.

The study enrolled healthy HIV-negative adults without recent acute infections or vaccinations as donors. The V gene lost 0 bases and the J gene lost 8 bases, with 4 bases spanning the gap. CDR1 is LGHNA and CDR2 is YNFKEQ in the germline V gene. CDR3 length: 11 residues. The sequence came from a middle-aged woman in good health. Some clones in this sample may be carry-over from other donors' samples. Sequenced: PBMCs. The chain couples TRBV4-2 to TRBJ1-2; D ambiguous. This CDR3 is CASSQDWGYTF. In DNA form, the CDR3 reads TGTGCCAGCAGCCAAGATTGGGGCTACACCTTC.